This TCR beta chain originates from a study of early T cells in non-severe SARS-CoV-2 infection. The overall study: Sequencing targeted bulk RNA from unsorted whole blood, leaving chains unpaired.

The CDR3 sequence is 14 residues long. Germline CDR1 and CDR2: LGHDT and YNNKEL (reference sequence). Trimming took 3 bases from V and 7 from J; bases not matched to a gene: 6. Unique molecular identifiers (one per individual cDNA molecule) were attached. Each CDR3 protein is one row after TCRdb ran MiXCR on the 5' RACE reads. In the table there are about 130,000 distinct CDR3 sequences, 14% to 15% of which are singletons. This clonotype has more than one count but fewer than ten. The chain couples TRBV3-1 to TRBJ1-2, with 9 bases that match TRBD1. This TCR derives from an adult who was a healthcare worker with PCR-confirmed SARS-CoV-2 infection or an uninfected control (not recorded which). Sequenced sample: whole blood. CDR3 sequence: CASSHTGQGGGYTF. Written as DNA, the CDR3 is TGTGCCAGCAGCCATACGGGACAGGGCGGTGGCTACACCTTC.